The clone carrying this TCR beta chain was detected only a few times. MiXCR, run by TCRdb on the RT-PCR reads, gives a single entry per CDR3 protein. The sample holds around 710,000 distinct CDR3 sequences, approximately 15% seen once. Trimming shortened V by 3 bases and J by 5 bases, and 7 bases separated the two germline ends. The CDR3 runs 12 residues. CDR1 is SGHDN and CDR2 is FVKESK in the germline V gene. The data belong to a study of response to subunit inactivated influenza vaccine. Sequences were derived from PBMCs from blood, sampled approximately 15 days before vaccination. This TCR was recovered from a man aged 50-59 years who received an inactivated influenza vaccine. J is TRBJ2-5 and V is TRBV14; no definite D call. The CDR3 protein is CASSHTSETQYF. The DNA for the CDR3 is TGTGCCAGCAGCCATACTTCCGAGACCCAGTACTTC. Using reference TRBV14 and TRBJ2-5 for the parts outside the CDR3, the full variable domain is EAGVTQFPSHSVIEKGQTVTLRCDPISGHDNLYWYRRVMGKEIKFLLHFVKESKQDESGMPNNRFLAERTGGTYSTLKVQPAELEDSGVYFCASSHTSETQYFGPGTRLLVL.